This is a list of T cell receptor beta chains from one sample in a study of shared T cell receptors in the human thymus. Only in-frame clones appear in the TCRdb table, and some are missing; sequencing was by immunoSEQ multiplex PCR. The sample shows roughly 560,000 clones, approximately 78% of them seen only once. A further study also used this sample, focusing on human thymus T cells.

The sequencing sample was made of thymocytes. All receptors come from a boy younger than two with a congenital heart defect. The CDR3 runs from the conserved cysteine through the conserved F or W. The order of the fields is V gene, CDR3 length, J gene, D gene, clone size, CDR3 DNA, CDR3 protein. A D gene is named only where the DNA matches it firmly. Where a row states a size, it is once, few, many or the class of an expanded clone; other rows omit it.

TRBV14	13	TRBJ2-7	NA	NA	TGTGCCAGTGACAGAGGGCGGGGAAGCGAGCAGTACTTC	CASDRGRGSEQYF
TRBV7-2	14	TRBJ2-1	NA	NA	TGTGCCAGCAGCCCGGTCGGAGGGATAAATGAGCAGTTCTTC	CASSPVGGINEQFF
TRBV4-2	16	TRBJ2-5	NA	NA	TGTGCCAGCAGCCATAAAGGGCAGCGGGCGCAAGAGACCCAGTACTTC	CASSHKGQRAQETQYF
TRBV11-3	15	TRBJ2-3	NA	once	TGTGCCAGCAGCTTAGGGGGGGAGAGGGGAGATACGCAGTATTTT	CASSLGGERGDTQYF
TRBV7-6	13	TRBJ1-5	TRBD1	NA	TGTGCCAGCAGCCCACAGGGGAAACAGCCCCAGCATTTT	CASSPQGKQPQHF
TRBV28	11	TRBJ2-7	NA	NA	TGTGCCAGCAGCCGAACTTACGAGCAGTACTTC	CASSRTYEQYF
TRBV4-3	15	TRBJ2-1	TRBD2	NA	TGCGCCAGCAGCCAAGACCCGACTAGCGGGAGGGCCATGTTCTTC	CASSQDPTSGRAMFF
TRBV11-2	16	TRBJ2-2	NA	once	TGTGCCAGCCGCCGGGTGATTGAGGCGAACACCGGGGAGCTGTTTTTT	CASRRVIEANTGELFF
TRBV18	18	TRBJ2-6	TRBD1	few	TGTGCCAGCTCACCCCGGGACAGCAATACCTCTGGGGCCAACGTCCTGACTTTC	CASSPRDSNTSGANVLTF
TRBV5-6	16	TRBJ1-1	TRBD1	NA	TGTGCCAGCAGCTTGCGAACGACAGGGCCTAGGGTGGAAGCTTTCTTT	CASSLRTTGPRVEAFF
TRBV15	15	TRBJ2-7	NA	NA	TGTGCCACCAGCAGAGGACTAGATTTCCCCTACGAGCAGTACTTC	CATSRGLDFPYEQYF
TRBV19	11	TRBJ1-2	NA	few	TGTGCCGGCTCTCTCGGGGAAGGCTACACCTTC	CAGSLGEGYTF
TRBV5-6	15	TRBJ2-1	TRBD2	NA	TGTGCCAGCAGCCTAACTAGCGGGAGGGCCGGGGAGCAGTTCTTC	CASSLTSGRAGEQFF
TRBV7-8	15	TRBJ2-7	TRBD2	NA	TGTGCCAGCAGCTTAGCCCGGACTAGCAGCTACGAGCAGTACTTC	CASSLARTSSYEQYF
TRBV7-8	12	TRBJ2-7	NA	NA	TGTGCCAGCAGCTTAGGAGGGGAGGTGCAGTACTTC	CASSLGGEVQYF
TRBV27	13	TRBJ2-7	NA	NA	TGTGCCAGCAGTCGGAGGGGGGGAGGCGAGCAGTACTTC	CASSRRGGGEQYF
TRBV5-1	15	TRBJ2-3	TRBD2	NA	TGCGCCAGCAGCTCGAGCGGGAGGGGCACAGATACGCAGTATTTT	CASSSSGRGTDTQYF
TRBV11-2	17	TRBJ2-7	TRBD2	NA	TGTGCCAGCAGCTTAGTGGCTAGCGGGAGACTGGCCTACGAGCAGTACTTC	CASSLVASGRLAYEQYF